The following is a TCR beta chain sequence with its context. The data stem from a study of blood T cell repertoires in COVID-19. Study context: Sites in the United States, Italy and Spain provided acute and convalescent COVID-19 samples. T cells, B-cell-depleted T cells, or PBMCs supplied cDNA or gDNA.

How the authors handled the data: By means of reference gene primer amplification, nucleated cell counts were estimated. Using immunoSEQ multiplex PCR, the repertoire was profiled, and TCRdb retains in-frame clones only, with some absent. D and trimming come from the DNA, and the V and J calls and clone size come from that table. The sample contains about 260,000 clones, 86% of which appear only once. V lost 1 base and J 6 bases, leaving 6 bases between the germline ends. Germline V gene data show CDR1 as SGHTA and CDR2 as FQGNSA. The CDR3 length is 13 residues. This clonotype was sampled from a man aged 40-49 years with active or convalescent COVID-19. The gene calls are TRBV7-2 and TRBJ2-2, with D perhaps TRBD1 (5 bases). Sequencing input: peripheral blood. CDR3 in amino acids: CASSLVRAGELFF. For the CDR3, the DNA is TGTGCCAGCAGCTTAGTCAGGGCCGGGGAGCTGTTTTTT.